These 27 T cell receptor beta chains were all obtained from the same sample, sequenced in a study of cytomegalovirus exposure and HLA in healthy donors. A multiplex PCR was run with 60 Vbeta primers and 13 Jbeta primers. Method: immunoSEQ multiplex PCR; TCRdb's copy keeps in-frame clones and lacks some. The repertoire holds about 120,000 clones, with over 70% as singletons. Sequenced material: PBMCs. The receptors here all came from a man aged 18 to 30 in good health and CMV-seropositive.

This clone was detected only once. The CDR3, as DNA: TGCGCCAGCAGCCAAGTTGGGGGCAGGGGGAGTTTCTCCTACAATGAGCAGTTCTTC. Translated: CASSQVGGRGSFSYNEQFF. The genes are TRBV4-3 and TRBJ2-1; 7 positions match TRBD1. J lost 0 bases, V lost 1 base, and 12 bases had no gene match. The CDR3 consists of 19 residues. From germline, CDR1 is LGHNA and CDR2 YSLEER.

The chain recombines TRBV5-6 with TRBJ1-6, with 7 bases aligning to TRBD1. The CDR3 is 15 amino acids. Germline V CDR1 and CDR2: SGHDT, YYEEEE. V lost 4 bases and J lost 7; bases outside the gene matches: 8. CDR3 in amino acids: CASSPAGGWNSPLHF. The CDR3 coding sequence is TGTGCCAGCAGCCCGGCAGGGGGATGGAATTCACCCCTCCACTTT.

This rearrangement joins TRBV9 to TRBJ2-5; 9 positions match TRBD1. V lost 8 bases and J lost 5; bases outside the gene matches: 10. The CDR3 consists of 14 residues. Looked up from germline, CDR1 is SGDLS and CDR2 is YYNGEE. CDR3 sequence (DNA): TGTGCCAGACCGCGGACAGGGGCGTTGGAGACCCAGTACTTC. The encoded protein is CARPRTGALETQYF.

The V call is TRBV11-2, the J call TRBJ2-1, with D tentatively TRBD1 (6 bases). With 0 bases removed from V and 13 bases from J, the gap between germline ends came to 10 bases. The CDR3 has 12 residues. CDR1 SGHAT and CDR2 FQNNGV come from the germline V gene. CDR3 residues: CASSLDPGTQFF. DNA for the CDR3: TGTGCCAGCAGCTTAGACCCCGGGACACAGTTCTTC.

The genes are TRBV11-2 and TRBJ2-5, with D possibly being TRBD2 (5 bases). The germline gives CDR1 SGHAT, CDR2 FQNNGV. The CDR3 contains 14 residues. V was shortened by 1 base and J by 3 bases, with 9 bases between the two germline ends. CDR3 DNA: TGTGCCAGCAGCTTAGCGGGGTTAAAAGAGACCCAGTACTTC. Its protein is CASSLAGLKETQYF. Filled out from reference TRBV11-2 and TRBJ2-5, the complete variable domain reads EAGVAQSPRYKIIEKRQSVAFWCNPISGHATLYWYQQILGQGPKLLIQFQNNGVVDDSQLPKDRFSAERLKGVDSTLKIQPAKLEDSAVYLCASSLAGLKETQYFGPGTRLLVL.

This clone was seen more than once but under ten times. The V call is TRBV4-1, the J call TRBJ2-1, with 7 bases fitting TRBD2. J lost 4 bases, V lost 2 bases, and 5 bases had no gene match. Germline lookup yields CDR1 MGHRA and CDR2 YSYEKL. CDR3 length equals 15 residues. The CDR3 region has the DNA TGCGCCAGCAGCCAACAAGGGACTACGTACAATGAGCAGTTCTTC. Translated: CASSQQGTTYNEQFF.

This sequence joins TRBV5-1 and TRBJ2-4; 11 positions agree with TRBD1. With V trimmed by 0 bases and J by 15 bases, 14 bases remained unmatched. CDR1 and CDR2 from the germline V gene are SGHRS and YFSETQ. This CDR3 has 16 amino acids. As DNA, the CDR3 is TGCGCCAGCAGCTTGGTTAGGACAGGGGGCTCCGCGATTTGGTACTTC. Translation: CASSLVRTGGSAIWYF.

This chain connects TRBV29-1 to TRBJ1-2; D not resolved. Germline CDR1 and CDR2: SQVTM and ANQGSEA. This CDR3 contains 15 residues. V lost 1 base to trimming and J lost 4 bases, with 16 bases between them. DNA for the CDR3: TGCAGCGTTGAAGCTCCCGGGGATGGAGTCTATGGCTACACCTTC. It yields the protein CSVEAPGDGVYGYTF.

The chain couples TRBV11-2 to TRBJ2-7; D remains unclear. Trimming left V 2 bases short and J 4 bases short, with 9 bases between. The CDR3 runs to 13 residues. From germline, CDR1 is SGHAT and CDR2 FQNNGV. The CDR3 nucleotides are TGTGCCAGCAGCTTAAATGCGGAATACGAGCAGTACTTC. It specifies CASSLNAEYEQYF.

J is TRBJ2-2 and V is TRBV9, with 8 nucleotides matching TRBD1. This CDR3 has 16 amino acids. The junction had 10 bases not matched to a gene; V was cut back by 7 bases and J by 2 bases. Germline lookup yields CDR1 SGDLS and CDR2 YYNGEE. This chain's CDR3 is CASSTGVLSNTGELFF. The CDR3 DNA follows: TGTGCCAGCTCGACAGGGGTTCTTTCCAACACCGGGGAGCTGTTTTTT.

The chain links TRBV4-2 to TRBJ2-5, with unresolved D. The CDR3 runs to 15 residues. Trimming stripped 1 base from V and 1 base from J, with 10 bases between. Germline loops: CDR1 LGHNA, CDR2 YNFKEQ. CDR3 protein: CASSQGQEFQETQYF. CDR3 DNA: TGTGCCAGCAGCCAAGGTCAGGAATTCCAAGAGACCCAGTACTTC.

The CDR3 coding sequence is TGTGCCAGCAGTGTACAGGGACCGGGGGAGCTGTTTTTT. This codes for CASSVQGPGELFF. The J gene is TRBJ2-2, the V gene TRBV6-1, with D maybe TRBD1 (6 bases). The V gene lost 4 bases and the J gene lost 8 bases, with 11 bases spanning the gap. The CDR3 consists of 13 residues. Germline values: CDR1 MNHNS, CDR2 SASEGT.

The gene calls are TRBV7-8 and TRBJ1-5; 8 bases fit TRBD1. Per the germline V gene, CDR1 is SGHVS and CDR2 is FQNEAQ. Unmatched junction bases numbered 6, after V lost 4 bases and J lost 4 bases. This CDR3 comprises 15 residues. The CDR3 loop is CASSYMTGVNQPQHF. CDR3 sequence (DNA): TGTGCCAGCAGCTATATGACAGGGGTAAATCAGCCCCAGCATTTT.

The rearrangement uses TRBV19 and TRBJ2-7, with 11 bases fitting TRBD2. The CDR3 is 15 residues long. The germline V gene encodes CDR1 LNHDA and CDR2 SQIVND (reference sequence). Trimming took 3 bases from V and 5 from J; bases not matched to a gene: 6. The CDR3 reads CASSILLAGDDEQYF. DNA of the CDR3: TGTGCCAGTAGTATTTTACTAGCGGGAGACGACGAGCAGTACTTC.

This sequence joins TRBV5-1 and TRBJ2-6, with TRBD1 as a possible D gene (6 bases). The germline V and J ends were trimmed by 4 bases and 1 base, with 18 bases remaining between them. The CDR3 sequence is 18 residues long. Germline V CDR1 and CDR2: SGHRS, YFSETQ. CDR3 region: CASSPSRAGVSGANVLTF. In DNA, the CDR3 is TGCGCCAGCAGCCCATCTCGGGCAGGGGTGTCTGGGGCCAACGTCCTGACTTTC.

This clone was counted a few times. The chain is built from TRBV7-9 and TRBJ2-3; 7 positions match TRBD2. In germline, CDR1 is SEHNR, CDR2 FQNEAQ (reference sequence). The CDR3 totals 16 residues. With V trimmed by 1 base and J by 3 bases, 7 bases remained unmatched. Here the CDR3 reads CASSLDGGTKTDTQYF. For the CDR3, the DNA is TGTGCCAGCAGCTTAGATGGGGGGACTAAGACAGATACGCAGTATTTT.

This clone appeared once. CDR3 sequence: CASSSVAEYEQYF. The CDR3 DNA reads as TGTGCCAGCAGCTCCGTAGCGGAGTACGAGCAGTACTTC. This chain uses TRBV7-9 with TRBJ2-7; tentatively, D is TRBD2 (6 bases). Germline CDR1 is SEHNR and CDR2 is FQNEAQ (reference sequence). V lost 4 bases, J lost 4 bases, and 11 bases lay in between. The CDR3 loop spans 13 amino acids. The whole variable domain, filled in from reference TRBV7-9 and TRBJ2-7, reads DTGVSQNPRHKITKRGQNVTFRCDPISEHNRLYWYRQTLGQGPEFLTYFQNEAQLEKSRLLSDRFSAERPKGSFSTLEIQRTEQGDSAMYLCASSSVAEYEQYFGPGTRLTVT.

The chain recombines TRBV5-6 with TRBJ2-1; TRBD1 matches at 7 bases. The CDR3 runs to 15 residues. Germline CDR1 SGHDT, CDR2 YYEEEE. The junction had 13 bases not matched to a gene; V was cut back by 6 bases and J by 7 bases. Here the CDR3 reads CASKPIDRDGNEQFF. CDR3 bases: TGTGCCAGCAAACCTATCGACAGGGATGGGAATGAGCAGTTCTTC. The whole variable domain, remainder taken from reference TRBV5-6 and TRBJ2-1, is DAGVTQSPTHLIKTRGQQVTLRCSPKSGHDTVSWYQQALGQGPQFIFQYYEEEERQRGNFPDRFSGHQFPNYSSELNVNALLLGDSALYLCASKPIDRDGNEQFFGPGTRLTVL.

V is TRBV29-1 and J is TRBJ2-2, with D maybe TRBD2 (5 bases). CDR1 is SQVTM, CDR2 ANQGSEA, per germline. The CDR3 spans 13 residues. The V and J ends lost 4 bases and 4 bases respectively, with 10 bases between them. The CDR3 DNA reads as TGCAGCGTTGCGAGGGCTCCCACCGGGGAGCTGTTTTTT. Translation gives CSVARAPTGELFF.

J is TRBJ2-2 and V is TRBV7-2; possible D gene TRBD2, 5 bases. The V end was cut by 1 base, the J end by 3 bases, with 9 bases between. The CDR3 runs to 15 residues. The germline V gene encodes CDR1 SGHTA and CDR2 FQGNSA. The CDR3 region has the DNA TGTGCCAGCAGCTTAGGAGGGCTATACACCGGGGAGCTGTTTTTT. Translation: CASSLGGLYTGELFF.

The CDR3 coding sequence is TGTGCCAGTAGTGGGCTGGGGGGGAGCTCCTACGAGCAGTACTTC. It encodes CASSGLGGSSYEQYF. The chain employs TRBV19 and TRBJ2-7; 7 nucleotides line up with TRBD2. The length of the CDR3 is 15 residues. V lost 5 bases and J lost 0; bases outside the gene matches: 7. CDR1 is LNHDA, CDR2 SQIVND, per germline (reference sequence). The entire variable domain, with the rest obtained from reference TRBV19 and TRBJ2-7, is as follows: DGGITQSPKYLFRKEGQNVTLSCEQNLNHDAMYWYRQDPGQGLRLIYYSQIVNDFQKGDIAEGYSVSREKKESFPLTVTSAQKNPTAFYLCASSGLGGSSYEQYFGPGTRLTVT.

This chain links TRBV5-1 with TRBJ2-3; 14 bases fit TRBD2. CDR3 length: 16 amino acids. Germline V lookup: CDR1 SGHRS, CDR2 YFSETQ. V dropped 4 bases and J dropped 6; count of bases not matched to a gene: 7. The CDR3 DNA reads as TGCGCCAGCAGCGTAGGGACTAGCGGGAGTGTGGATACGCAGTATTTT. This translates into CASSVGTSGSVDTQYF. The whole variable domain, remainder taken from reference TRBV5-1 and TRBJ2-3, is KAGVTQTPRYLIKTRGQQVTLSCSPISGHRSVSWYQQTPGQGLQFLFEYFSETQRNKGNFPGRFSGRQFSNSRSEMNVSTLELGDSALYLCASSVGTSGSVDTQYFGPGTRLTVL.

V usage is TRBV6-1 and J usage is TRBJ2-7, with D possibly being TRBD2 (6 bases). Germline V gives CDR1 MNHNS, CDR2 SASEGT. The V end was cut by 7 bases, the J end by 6 bases, with 16 bases between. This CDR3 has 13 amino acids. The CDR3 region is CASKAGILGEQYF. CDR3 DNA sequence: TGTGCCAGCAAGGCGGGAATCTTAGGCGAGCAGTACTTC.

In this sample, this clone turned up a few times. CDR3 sequence: CSARDTYEQYF. Here the CDR3 DNA reads TGCAGTGCTAGAGATACCTACGAGCAGTACTTC. V and J are TRBV20-1 and TRBJ2-7; the D is unclear. V dropped 0 bases and J dropped 2 bases, with 2 bases sitting between them. The CDR3 runs to 11 residues. Germline V gene lookup returns CDR1 DFQATT and CDR2 SNEGSKA (reference sequence).

This clone was picked up one time. One end of the junction is discordant with germline, which a read error may explain. The genes are TRBV7-2 and TRBJ1-3; maybe TRBD1 (5 bases). Germline V lookup: CDR1 SGHTA, CDR2 FQGNSA. The length of the CDR3 is 12 residues. The CDR3 DNA reads TGTGCCAGCAGCTTAGCAGTAGGGGCGGAACATTTT. Its translation: CASSLAVGAEHF.

This clone was detected once. The chain couples TRBV11-2 to TRBJ2-7, with D possibly being TRBD1 (5 bases). V was pared by 0 bases and J by 2 bases, with 8 bases between. Germline values: CDR1 SGHAT, CDR2 FQNNGV. The CDR3 totals 14 residues. The DNA for the CDR3 is TGTGCCAGCAGCTTAGATCCAGGGACCTACGAGCAGTACTTC. This sequence encodes CASSLDPGTYEQYF.

The rearrangement joins TRBV4-3 to TRBJ2-1; TRBD2 agrees at 7 bases. Trimming removed 4 bases from V and 3 bases from J; junction bases left unmatched: 15. CDR1 is LGHNA, CDR2 YSLEER, per germline. The CDR3 runs to 18 residues. The CDR3: CASSPTVTFGGGYNEQFF. The CDR3 DNA reads TGCGCCAGCAGCCCCACAGTAACCTTTGGGGGGGGCTACAATGAGCAGTTCTTC.